The entry below gives a single T cell receptor (beta chain) sequence along with its context. The data originate from a study of shared clonotypes between healthy human individuals. Profiled with immunoSEQ multiplex PCR; TCRdb holds only in-frame clones, not every one. The data hold over 700,000 clones, with roughly 72% observed a single time. The CDR3 covers 15 residues. Trimming cost V 4 bases and J 4 bases; bases outside gene matches: 9. Germline CDR1 and CDR2: SEHNR and FQNEAQ (reference sequence). The rearrangement uses TRBV7-9 and TRBJ1-2, with 7 positions matching TRBD1. Specimen: memory CD4+ T cells sorted from blood. Subset noted: CD45RA-negative fraction. The origin of this receptor is a woman in her 30s in good health. The CDR3 sequence: CASSSRQGFSYGYTF. CDR3 sequence (DNA): TGTGCCAGCAGCTCCAGACAGGGTTTCAGCTATGGCTACACCTTC. The full variable domain, its missing parts supplied by reference TRBV7-9 and TRBJ1-2, is DTGVSQNPRHKITKRGQNVTFRCDPISEHNRLYWYRQTLGQGPEFLTYFQNEAQLEKSRLLSDRFSAERPKGSFSTLEIQRTEQGDSAMYLCASSSRQGFSYGYTFGSGTRLTVV.